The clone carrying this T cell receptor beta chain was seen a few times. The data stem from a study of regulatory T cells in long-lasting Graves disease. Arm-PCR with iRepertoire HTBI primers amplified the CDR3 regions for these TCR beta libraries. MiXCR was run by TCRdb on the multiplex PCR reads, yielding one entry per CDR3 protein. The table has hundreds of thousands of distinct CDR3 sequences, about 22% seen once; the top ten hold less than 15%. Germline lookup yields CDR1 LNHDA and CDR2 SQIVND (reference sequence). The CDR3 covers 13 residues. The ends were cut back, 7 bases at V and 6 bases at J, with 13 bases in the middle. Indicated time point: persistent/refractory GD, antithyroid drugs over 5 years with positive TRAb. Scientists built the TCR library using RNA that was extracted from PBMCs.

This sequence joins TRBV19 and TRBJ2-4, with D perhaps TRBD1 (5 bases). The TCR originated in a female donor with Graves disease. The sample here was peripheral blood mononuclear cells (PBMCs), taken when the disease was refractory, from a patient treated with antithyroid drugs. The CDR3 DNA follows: TGTGCCAGTAATAAGGGGCAGGGAAACATTCAGTACTTC. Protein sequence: CASNKGQGNIQYF. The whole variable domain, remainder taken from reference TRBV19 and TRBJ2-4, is DGGITQSPKYLFRKEGQNVTLSCEQNLNHDAMYWYRQDPGQGLRLIYYSQIVNDFQKGDIAEGYSVSREKKESFPLTVTSAQKNPTAFYLCASNKGQGNIQYFGAGTRLSVL.